One sample yielded the 28 T cell receptor beta chains listed below, sequenced in a study of blood T cells in healthy people across ages (dated by TCRdb to 2015 to 2017). The library was produced with 5' RACE. A second PCR of roughly 7 to 11 cycles was performed with a sample-barcoded 5' primer and a J-beta primer mix. TCRdb redid the processing of the public reads, applying fastp at Q25 and MiXCR, and retained in-frame beta chains. Every CDR3 protein is listed once, alongside the most common genes and DNA of its rows. A total of 1.8 million or so distinct CDR3 sequences appear in this sample, 39% of them only once. The ten largest clones capture about 23% of the sample. The sequenced material came from blood. The receptor source for this set is a human donor in good health.

This clonotype is a singleton in its sample. V is TRBV5-5 and J is TRBJ2-5; 8 bases align to TRBD1. V gave up 3 bases and J gave up 2 bases; unmatched junction bases: 9. Germline loops: CDR1 SGHKS, CDR2 YYEKEE (reference sequence). The length of the CDR3 is 16 residues. CDR3: CASSSPQGALQETQYF. The DNA of the CDR3 is TGTGCCAGCAGCTCACCCCAGGGGGCCTTACAAGAGACCCAGTACTTC.

This clonotype was recorded many times. The chain links TRBV29-1 to TRBJ2-7; a possible D gene is TRBD2 (6 bases). The CDR3 consists of 17 residues. The V gene lost 0 bases and the J gene lost 6 bases, with 24 bases spanning the gap. Germline V lookup: CDR1 SQVTM, CDR2 ANQGSEA. This CDR3 reads CSVEDLGLGSETSEQYF. CDR3 in DNA: TGCAGCGTTGAAGATTTGGGACTGGGGTCGGAGACATCCGAGCAGTACTTC.

The chain is built from TRBV27 and TRBJ1-4; 7 bases are shared with TRBD1. The CDR3 runs 16 residues. The junction had 12 bases not matched to a gene; V was cut back by 6 bases and J by 5 bases. Germline-derived CDR1 and CDR2 are MNHEY and SMNVEV (reference sequence). The CDR3, as DNA: TGTGCCAGCAGACCAAGAGCGACAGGGCCAAATGAAAAACTGTTTTTT. Translated: CASRPRATGPNEKLFF.

This clonotype came up many times. The chain links TRBV12-3 or TRBV12-4 to TRBJ2-5; the D is unclear. The CDR3 totals 11 residues. V lost 6 bases to trimming and J lost 2 bases, with 4 bases between them. The CDR3 loop reads CASREQETQYF. CDR3 coding DNA: TGTGCCAGCAGGGAACAAGAGACCCAGTACTTC.

The chain recombines TRBV10-3 with TRBJ2-4, with D possibly being TRBD1 (6 bases). Matching the DNA end better, TRBJ2-7 makes the J call doubtful. Germline V gene lookup returns CDR1 ENHRY and CDR2 SYGVKD. The CDR3 is made up of 13 amino acids. The CDR3 region has the DNA TGTGCCATCATGGGGGACACATCCTACGAGCAGTACTTC. Translating gives CAIMGDTSYEQYF.

This chain joins TRBV4-3 and TRBJ2-6; no reliable D call. V lost 3 bases to trimming and J lost 2 bases, with 14 bases between them. Germline V gives CDR1 LGHNA, CDR2 YSLEER. This CDR3 has 17 amino acids. The CDR3 nucleotides are TGCGCCAGCAGCCAGGTCAGGAGCCTCCCTGGGGCCAACGTCCTGACTTTC. Protein sequence: CASSQVRSLPGANVLTF.

In this sample, this clonotype turned up a few times. This chain uses TRBV20-1 with TRBJ2-5, with 9 bases matching TRBD2. The DNA matches TRBJ2-7 better at its end, which makes the J call doubtful. The germline V gene encodes CDR1 DFQATT and CDR2 SNEGSKA (reference sequence). The CDR3 loop spans 14 amino acids. This CDR3 reads CSAALAGPFNEQYF. The CDR3 DNA reads TGCAGTGCCGCACTAGCGGGTCCATTCAACGAGCAGTACTTC.

This chain joins TRBV6-4 and TRBJ2-7; 9 positions match TRBD1. There are 17 residues in the CDR3. CDR1 and CDR2 (germline): MRHNA, SNTAGT. Trimming cost V 8 bases and J 2 bases; bases outside gene matches: 16. The CDR3 is CASRPISAGQGAYEQYF. CDR3 DNA sequence: TGTGCCAGCCGACCAATCTCCGCGGGACAGGGAGCCTACGAGCAGTACTTC.

This clonotype was picked up many times. The V call is TRBV3-1, the J call TRBJ1-2; possibly TRBD1 for D (6 bases). Germline-derived CDR1 and CDR2 are LGHDT and YNNKEL (reference sequence). Between the trimmed V and J ends, which lost 4 bases and 2 bases, there was a span of 20 bases. The CDR3 runs to 17 residues. This CDR3 reads CASSLRGSQGRNYGYTF. In DNA form, the CDR3 reads TGTGCCAGCAGCCTAAGAGGGTCTCAGGGGCGCAACTATGGCTACACCTTC.

This sequence joins TRBV27 and TRBJ2-4, with D possibly TRBD1 on 7 matching bases. Germline V gene sequence: CDR1 MNHEY, CDR2 SMNVEV (reference sequence). V lost 5 bases and J lost 7, with 15 bases in between. This CDR3 spans 14 amino acids. CDR3: CASSPRAGGNIQYF. In nucleotides, the CDR3 is TGTGCCAGCAGTCCACGGGCAGGGGGGAACATTCAGTACTTC.

V usage is TRBV6-2 or TRBV6-3 and J usage is TRBJ2-2; 9 bases are shared with TRBD1. The CDR3 runs 16 residues. V shed 2 bases and J 7 bases; nucleotides not matched to a gene: 8. The germline gives CDR1 MNHEY, CDR2 SVGEGT. The CDR3 bases are TGTGCCAGCAGTTACCAGGACAGGGGAATAGACGGGGAGCTGTTTTTT. This encodes CASSYQDRGIDGELFF.

This clonotype was observed a few times. The chain uses TRBV20-1 and TRBJ2-5; perhaps TRBD2 as D (6 bases). The V and J ends lost 1 base and 4 bases respectively, with 25 bases between them. The CDR3 has 18 residues. CDR1 is DFQATT, CDR2 SNEGSKA, per germline (reference sequence). This CDR3 is CSARALRLEVLRGETQYF. In DNA form, the CDR3 reads TGCAGTGCTAGAGCTTTGAGACTAGAGGTTTTAAGAGGAGAGACCCAGTACTTC.

This clonotype has a single count. One end of the junction fails to match germline, which may point to a read error. This chain uses TRBV7-9 with TRBJ2-1, with a weak D call TRBD1 (7 bases). This CDR3 region has 13 residues. Germline CDR1 and CDR2: SEHNR and FQNEAQ (reference sequence). This chain's CDR3 is CASDAQGGEGQFF. CDR3 DNA sequence: TGCGCCAGCGACGCCCAGGGGGGTGAGGGGCAGTTCTTC.

This clonotype has just a few counts. CDR3 nucleotide sequence: TGTGCCAGCAGAACCCTGGGCCTAATCGGCGGTGAGCAGTTCTTC. Translating gives CASRTLGLIGGEQFF. The chain combines TRBV6-2 or TRBV6-3 with TRBJ2-1; D is undetermined. Germline loops: CDR1 MNHEY, CDR2 SVGEGT. Trimming removed 6 bases at V and 9 bases at J, with 21 bases between. This CDR3 has 15 residues.

The chain recombines TRBV7-9 with TRBJ2-3; D is unclear. The CDR3 has 13 amino acids. CDR1 is SEHNR, CDR2 FQNEAQ, per germline (reference sequence). V lost 7 bases to trimming and J lost 4 bases, with 12 bases between them. In DNA, the CDR3 is TGTGCCAGCACCAGAGCAACCCCAGATACGCAGTATTTT. Translation: CASTRATPDTQYF.

This clonotype was detected a few times. The chain couples TRBV20-1 to TRBJ2-7; 8 bases map to TRBD1. J was trimmed by 3 bases and V by 4 bases; bases with no gene match: 8. The CDR3 length is 14 residues. Germline assignment: CDR1 DFQATT and CDR2 SNEGSKA (reference sequence). The CDR3 reads CSAISGQGNYEQYF. In nucleotides, the CDR3 is TGCAGTGCTATCTCCGGACAGGGTAACTACGAGCAGTACTTC.

This clonotype was seen more than once but under ten times. This rearrangement joins TRBV4-3 to TRBJ2-4; TRBD2 aligns across 8 bases. Germline values: CDR1 LGHNA, CDR2 YSLEER. J lost 13 bases, V lost 3 bases, and 14 bases had no gene match. This CDR3 contains 15 residues. This CDR3 reads CASSHGLATYNEQYF. Here the CDR3 DNA reads TGCGCCAGCAGCCACGGACTAGCAACTTACAATGAGCAGTACTTC.

The chain is built from TRBV20-1 and TRBJ1-6; D not certain. Deletions cut 4 bases from V and 4 bases from J, with 8 bases between. The CDR3 totals 13 residues. The V gene's germline CDR1 is DFQATT and CDR2 SNEGSKA (reference sequence). CDR3 sequence reads: CSAKQPYNSPLHF. The CDR3 coding sequence is TGCAGTGCTAAACAGCCGTATAATTCACCCCTCCACTTT.

This clonotype was detected a few times. The J gene is TRBJ2-3, the V gene TRBV24-1; possible D gene TRBD1, 6 bases. This CDR3 is built from 15 residues. In germline, CDR1 is KGHDR, CDR2 SFDVKD. V lost 4 bases and J 2 bases, leaving 12 bases between the germline ends. The CDR3 region is CATSEGDRYTDTQYF. DNA of the CDR3: TGTGCCACCAGTGAGGGCGACAGGTACACAGATACGCAGTATTTT.

This clonotype was counted only a few times. V is TRBV5-6 and J is TRBJ1-6; TRBD1 is a possible D gene (6 bases). The CDR3 spans 15 residues. CDR1 and CDR2 (germline): SGHDT, YYEEEE. Trimming removed 2 bases from V and 4 bases from J, with 10 bases in between. The CDR3 loop reads CASSFAGHYNSPLHF. The CDR3 nucleotides are TGTGCCAGCAGCTTTGCGGGACATTATAATTCACCCCTCCACTTT.

This rearrangement joins TRBV28 to TRBJ1-5; D is perhaps TRBD1 (5 bases). V gave up 6 bases and J gave up 0 bases, with 15 bases separating them. CDR3 length equals 16 residues. The germline V gene has CDR1 MDHEN and CDR2 SYDVKM. CDR3 protein: CASSPRRGNSNQPQHF. The CDR3 coding sequence is TGTGCCAGCAGCCCCCGGAGGGGTAATAGCAATCAGCCCCAGCATTTT.

The chain uses TRBV7-2 and TRBJ2-6; 9 bases agree with TRBD1. V dropped 1 base and J dropped 0; count of bases not matched to a gene: 13. There are 21 residues in the CDR3. Germline V CDR1 and CDR2: SGHTA, FQGNSA. This CDR3 reads CASSLGTQWDRAFSGANVLTF. The DNA of the CDR3 is TGTGCCAGCAGCTTAGGGACGCAGTGGGACAGGGCTTTCTCTGGGGCCAACGTCCTGACTTTC.

This clonotype has ten or more counts. A read error may produce the germline difference seen at one junction end. This rearrangement joins TRBV5-1 to TRBJ2-7; weak D call: TRBD2 (6 bases). The germline V gene has CDR1 SGHRS and CDR2 YFSETQ. There are 13 residues in the CDR3. CDR3 amino acids: CASSLEGSYEQYF. As DNA, the CDR3 is TGTGCCAGCAGCTTGGAGGGAAGCTACGAGCAGTACTTC.

The chain joins TRBV6-1 to TRBJ2-1; weak D call: TRBD2 (6 bases). Trimming removed 3 bases at V and 13 bases at J, with 22 bases between. Germline assignment: CDR1 MNHNS and CDR2 SASEGT. There are 15 residues in the CDR3. The CDR3 nucleotides are TGTGCCAGCAGTGATCGGGGGATGGCCAAAAACATTCAGTTCTTC. Protein: CASSDRGMAKNIQFF.

The chain has TRBV12-3 or TRBV12-4 and TRBJ2-1; 8 bases agree with TRBD1. The CDR3 extends over 15 amino acids. V shed 3 bases, J shed 5 bases, and the junction held 6 bases outside the gene matches. CDR3 in amino acids: CASSFRGRVDNEQFF. As DNA, the CDR3 is TGTGCCAGCAGTTTCAGGGGGCGCGTTGACAATGAGCAGTTCTTC.

The V call is TRBV18, the J call TRBJ1-2, with a tentative D call TRBD1 (5 bases). The CDR3 has 15 amino acids. The V end was cut by 4 bases, the J end by 4 bases, with 16 bases between. From germline, CDR1 is KGHSH and CDR2 LQKENI. The CDR3 here is CASSLPPGPGYGYTF. The CDR3 bases are TGTGCCAGCTCACTCCCCCCAGGGCCTGGCTATGGCTACACCTTC.

CDR3 protein: CASSRTGQGEQYF. The CDR3 nucleotides read TGTGCCAGCAGTCGGACAGGGCAGGGAGAGCAGTACTTC. The chain uses TRBV25-1 and TRBJ2-7, with TRBD1 identical over 8 bases. The CDR3 consists of 13 residues. The germline V gene has CDR1 MGHDK and CDR2 SYGVNS. V was pared by 5 bases and J by 7 bases, with 7 bases of the junction left unmatched.

The chain employs TRBV7-2 and TRBJ1-1; possible D gene TRBD1, 5 bases. Trimming took off 11 bases at V and 4 bases at J, with 14 bases between the two ends. The CDR3 has 12 amino acids. Germline-derived CDR1 and CDR2 are SGHTA and FQGNSA. The CDR3 sequence is CAGSGGGTEAFF. In nucleotides, the CDR3 is TGTGCCGGGAGCGGGGGTGGCACTGAAGCTTTCTTT.